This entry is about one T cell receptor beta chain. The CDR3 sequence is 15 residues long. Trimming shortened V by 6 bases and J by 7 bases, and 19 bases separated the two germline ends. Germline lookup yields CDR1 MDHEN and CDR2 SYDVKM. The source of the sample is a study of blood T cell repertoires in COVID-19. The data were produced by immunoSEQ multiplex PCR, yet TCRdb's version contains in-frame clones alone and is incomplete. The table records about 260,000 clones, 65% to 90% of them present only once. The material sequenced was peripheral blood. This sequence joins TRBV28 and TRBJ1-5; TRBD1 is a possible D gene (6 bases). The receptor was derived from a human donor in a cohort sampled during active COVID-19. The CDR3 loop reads CASRGVQGWGQPQHF. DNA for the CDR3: TGTGCCAGCAGGGGAGTACAGGGATGGGGGCAGCCCCAGCATTTT.